These T cell receptor beta chains were read from a single sample in a study of human T cells and chemical hapten exposure. TCRdb ran MiXCR on the RACE reads and lists one entry per CDR3 protein. In the table there are over 85,000 distinct CDR3 sequences, around 12% of which are singletons. Sequencing used whole blood, obtained in connection with sensitization to the hapten diphenylcyclopropenone (DPC). The origin of the receptors is a woman in her thirties or forties with alopecia areata. Some clones in this sample may be carry-over from other donors' samples. Each CDR3 is given with its conserved first and last residue. Fields, in order: D gene, clone size, J gene, CDR3 length, V gene, CDR3 protein, CDR3 DNA. D genes are given only for firm matches. Some rows mark clone size as missing; the rest say once, few, many or name a class of expanded clone.

-,few,TRBJ2-2,16,TRBV15,CATSIDRLTNTGELFF,TGTGCCACCAGCATTGACAGGTTGACGAACACCGGGGAGCTGTTTTTT
-,-,TRBJ2-3,16,TRBV20-1,CSARGFGGTNTDTQYF,TGCAGTGCTAGAGGGTTCGGCGGGACGAACACAGATACGCAGTATTTT
TRBD1,-,TRBJ1-5,15,TRBV20-1,CSARDGTGEGQPQHF,TGCAGTGCTAGAGACGGGACAGGGGAAGGTCAGCCCCAGCATTTT
-,-,TRBJ2-1,19,TRBV7-3,CASSLYPPTGPLRLDEQFF,TGTGCCAGCAGCTTATACCCACCGACGGGACCACTGCGCTTGGATGAGCAGTTCTTC
TRBD2,few,TRBJ2-1,19,TRBV5-5,CASSPGTSGRAGYYNEQFF,TGTGCCAGCAGCCCAGGGACTAGCGGGAGGGCCGGTTACTACAATGAGCAGTTCTTC
-,many,TRBJ2-7,16,TRBV9,CASSVLVGAAVHEQYF,TGTGCCAGCAGCGTTTTGGTTGGGGCTGCGGTCCACGAGCAGTACTTC
TRBD2,few,TRBJ2-7,15,TRBV7-2,CASSPQAGTDYEQYF,TGTGCCAGCAGCCCTCAAGCGGGGACGGACTACGAGCAGTACTTC
-,-,TRBJ2-2,16,TRBV7-8,CASSLVFIGGTGELFF,TGTGCCAGCAGCTTAGTTTTCATCGGGGGCACCGGGGAGCTGTTTTTT
-,few,TRBJ1-1,14,TRBV5-6,CASSLEGIRTEAFF,TGTGCCAGCAGCTTAGAGGGGATACGAACTGAAGCTTTCTTT
-,-,TRBJ1-1,13,TRBV7-2,CASSLDRAAEAFF,TGTGCCAGCAGCTTAGACAGGGCCGCTGAAGCTTTCTTT
-,-,TRBJ2-3,14,TRBV12-3/TRBV12-4,CASEGVQAPDTQYF,TGTGCCAGCGAGGGTGTCCAGGCCCCAGATACGCAGTATTTT